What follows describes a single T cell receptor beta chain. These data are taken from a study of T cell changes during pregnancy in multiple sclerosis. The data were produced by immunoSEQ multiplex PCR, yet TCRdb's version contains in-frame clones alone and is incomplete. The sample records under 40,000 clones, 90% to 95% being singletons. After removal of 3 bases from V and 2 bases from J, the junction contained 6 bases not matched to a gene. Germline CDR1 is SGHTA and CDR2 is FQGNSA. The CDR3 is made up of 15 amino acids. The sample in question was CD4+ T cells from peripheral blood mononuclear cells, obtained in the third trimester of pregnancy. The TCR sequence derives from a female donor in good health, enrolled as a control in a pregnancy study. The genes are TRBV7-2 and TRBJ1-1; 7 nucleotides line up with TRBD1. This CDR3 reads CASSFRQGLNTEAFF. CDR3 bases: TGTGCCAGCAGCTTTAGACAGGGTCTCAACACTGAAGCTTTCTTT. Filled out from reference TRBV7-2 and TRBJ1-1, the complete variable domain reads GAGVSQSPSNKVTEKGKDVELRCDPISGHTALYWYRQSLGQGLEFLIYFQGNSAPDKSGLPSDRFSAERTGGSVSTLTIQRTQQEDSAVYLCASSFRQGLNTEAFFGQGTRLTVV.